A selection of T cell receptor beta chains follows, all from one sample in a study of OX40 agonist ivuxolimab in advanced cancers. Clones were read by immunoSEQ multiplex PCR, and TCRdb kept only the in-frame ones, dropping some. The sample contains 35,000 to 40,000 clones, roughly 80% of which appear only once. The sequences come from CD4+ or CD8+ T cells sorted from blood, collected in a trial of the OX40 agonist ivuxolimab. The source of these receptors is an adult with an advanced solid tumor such as melanoma, head and neck, liver or kidney cancer. CDR3s include the opening cysteine and the closing phenylalanine or tryptophan. The D gene is left open where the match is weak. Rows may omit the clone size; those that give it use once, few, many or a size class.

j_call | v_call | d_call | clone_size | cdr3_nt | cdr3_aa
TRBJ1-5 | TRBV27 | . | . | TGTGCCAGCAGGGGGCCGGGACCTTATAGCAATCAGCCCCAGCATTTT | CASRGPGPYSNQPQHF
TRBJ2-4 | TRBV6-6 | . | . | TGTGCCAGCAGGCTACAGGTCTTCAACATTCAGTACTTC | CASRLQVFNIQYF
TRBJ2-5 | TRBV7-2 | . | . | TGTGCCAGCAGCTCCTACACCCAAGAGACCCAGTACTTC | CASSSYTQETQYF
TRBJ1-3 | TRBV7-2 | . | . | TGTGCCAGCAGCTGGACACCAAGGTGGGACTCTGGAAACACCATATATTTT | CASSWTPRWDSGNTIYF
TRBJ1-2 | TRBV2 | TRBD1 | . | TGTGCCAGCATGCCCGGGGGGAAGGGGGCGAACGGCTACACCTTC | CASMPGGKGANGYTF
TRBJ1-1 | TRBV10-1 | TRBD1 | . | TGCGCCAGCAGAGACAGGGGGAGCACTGAAGCTTTCTTT | CASRDRGSTEAFF
TRBJ1-4 | TRBV10-2 | TRBD1 | . | TGCGCCAGCAGCAGACAGGGGGCGTCTAATGAAAAACTGTTTTTT | CASSRQGASNEKLFF
TRBJ2-3 | TRBV5-6 | . | . | TGTGCCAGCAGCTTGACTGGACACACCACAGATACGCAGTATTTT | CASSLTGHTTDTQYF
TRBJ2-3 | TRBV5-1 | . | . | TGCGCCAGCAGCTTTATATCCGGTATGCGGCCCTACACAGATACGCAGTATTTT | CASSFISGMRPYTDTQYF
TRBJ2-3 | TRBV18 | . | . | TGTGCCAGCTCACCTCAGCAACCCCCAGATACGCAGTATTTT | CASSPQQPPDTQYF
TRBJ2-1 | TRBV4-3 | . | . | TGCGCCAGCAGCCCAAGGAGTCTGGAGGGAAAGCAGTTCTTC | CASSPRSLEGKQFF
TRBJ1-2 | TRBV30 | . | few | TGTGCCTGGACAGGACAGTTGGGTGGCTACACCTTC | CAWTGQLGGYTF
TRBJ2-7 | TRBV29-1 | . | . | TGCAGCGTTGATGGGGGCAGCTCCTACGAGCAGTACTTC | CSVDGGSSYEQYF
TRBJ1-2 | TRBV28 | TRBD1 | . | TGTGCCAGCAGTTTTACAGGGGTGCGCGGTGGCTACACCTTC | CASSFTGVRGGYTF
TRBJ2-5 | TRBV6-1 | TRBD2 | . | TGTGCCAGCAGGGGACTAGCGGGAGTCGGAGAGACCCAGTACTTC | CASRGLAGVGETQYF
TRBJ2-1 | TRBV5-4 | TRBD2 | . | TGTGCCAGCAGCCCAGCGGGACTAGCGGATGAGCAGTTCTTC | CASSPAGLADEQFF
TRBJ2-7 | TRBV11-2 | TRBD1 | . | TGTGCCAGCAGCTCCCGACGGGACAGCTTTACCTACGAGCAGTACTTC | CASSSRRDSFTYEQYF
TRBJ1-2 | TRBV7-9 | TRBD1 | . | TGTGCCAGCAGCCAACAGGGGAGCTACACCTTC | CASSQQGSYTF
TRBJ1-4 | TRBV7-9 | . | . | TGTGCCAGCAGCCCACCGAACGATAATGAAAAACTGTTTTTT | CASSPPNDNEKLFF
TRBJ2-3 | TRBV27 | TRBD2 | . | TGTGCCACCGCCGCATTGACTAGCGGCACAGATACGCAGTATTTT | CATAALTSGTDTQYF
TRBJ1-1 | TRBV6-5 | . | . | TGTGCCAGCAGTTACTCTGCGGGGAACACTGAAGCTTTCTTT | CASSYSAGNTEAFF
TRBJ2-1 | TRBV4-1 | . | . | TGCGCCAGCAGCCAAGTTCGCGGGGCAGCGGACAATGAGCAGTTCTTC | CASSQVRGAADNEQFF
TRBJ2-5 | TRBV15 | . | . | TGTGCCACCAGCAGAGAATTGTACGCAGGGGAGCAGTACTTC | CATSRELYAGEQYF
TRBJ2-1 | TRBV28 | TRBD2 | few | TGTGCCAGCAGTAAACCGGGACTAGCGGTCAATGAGCAGTTCTTC | CASSKPGLAVNEQFF
TRBJ2-5 | TRBV9 | . | . | TGTGCCAGCAGCGTAACGATGGGACCGCAAGAGACCCAGTACTTC | CASSVTMGPQETQYF
TRBJ2-3 | TRBV18 | TRBD2 | . | TGTGCCAGCTTACTCGGGACTAGCGGGGACCCTAGCACAGATACGCAGTATTTT | CASLLGTSGDPSTDTQYF
TRBJ1-5 | TRBV28 | . | . | TGTGCCAGCAACCCGGGTCGGCAGCCCCAGCATTTT | CASNPGRQPQHF
TRBJ2-5 | TRBV7-9 | TRBD2 | . | TGTGCCAGCAGCTCCGGACTAGCGGGAGGGACCCAGTACTTC | CASSSGLAGGTQYF
TRBJ2-7 | TRBV10-1 | . | . | TGCGCCACCCAGAGACTCGCTTATCAGCGGTTCCACGAGCAGTACTTC | CATQRLAYQRFHEQYF
TRBJ2-7 | TRBV4-1 | TRBD1 | . | TGCGCCAGCAGCCAAAGCACAGGGGGCGATTACGAGCAGTACTTC | CASSQSTGGDYEQYF
TRBJ1-1 | TRBV10-1 | . | . | TGCGCCAGCAGTGTACAGCCGAACACTGAAGCTTTCTTT | CASSVQPNTEAFF
TRBJ2-7 | TRBV28 | TRBD1 | . | TGTGCCAGCACACAGGGGGGTAAGCAGTACTTC | CASTQGGKQYF
TRBJ2-2 | TRBV11-1 | TRBD2 | . | TGTGCCAGCAGCACGCATCTAGCGGGAGTTACCGGGGAGCTGTTTTTT | CASSTHLAGVTGELFF
TRBJ1-5 | TRBV15 | . | . | TGTGCCACCAGCATCGGGGGGTCCTTCAATCAGCCCCAGCATTTT | CATSIGGSFNQPQHF
TRBJ2-1 | TRBV6-5 | TRBD1 | . | TGTGCCAGCAGTACAGGGGACAGAGGGTTCAATGAGCAGTTCTTC | CASSTGDRGFNEQFF
TRBJ1-2 | TRBV6-5 | . | few | TGTGCCAGCAGCCTGGACAGTCTAAACTATGGCTACACCTTC | CASSLDSLNYGYTF
TRBJ2-7 | TRBV6-1 | TRBD2 | medium-sized | TGTGCCAGCACCCCCGGGGGGTGGTACGAGCAGTACTTC | CASTPGGWYEQYF
TRBJ2-7 | TRBV18 | . | . | TGTGCCAGCTCACCCCTCGACAGGCGAGATGAGCAGTACTTC | CASSPLDRRDEQYF
TRBJ2-5 | TRBV6-6 | . | . | TGTGCCAGCAGTTACCCAGATCTCCAGACCCAGTACTTC | CASSYPDLQTQYF
TRBJ1-2 | TRBV28 | . | few | TGTGCCAGCAGTGGGGGGACTCAGAACTATGGCTACACCTTC | CASSGGTQNYGYTF
TRBJ1-2 | TRBV4-1 | TRBD1 | . | TGCGCCAGCAGCCAAGGGACAGGGGGGTATGGCTACACCTTC | CASSQGTGGYGYTF
TRBJ2-3 | TRBV7-3 | TRBD2 | . | TGTGCCAGCAGCCGAGGACTAGCGGTCCGCACAGATACGCAGTATTTT | CASSRGLAVRTDTQYF
TRBJ2-1 | TRBV29-1 | TRBD1 | . | TGCAGCGTTGTCGCGACAGGGGTTAATGAGCAGTTCTTC | CSVVATGVNEQFF
TRBJ1-1 | TRBV7-9 | . | . | TGTGCCAGCACTCAAGGGGGGTTGAGCACTGAAGCTTTCTTT | CASTQGGLSTEAFF
TRBJ1-1 | TRBV30 | . | . | TGTGCCTGGAGTGTACGGGGGAACACTGAAGCTTTCTTT | CAWSVRGNTEAFF
TRBJ1-4 | TRBV18 | . | . | TGTGCCAGCTCAGGACGGGACCCGTCCTTGGTCGAAAAACTGTTTTTT | CASSGRDPSLVEKLFF
TRBJ1-4 | TRBV30 | . | few | TGTGCCTGGAGTTTGGACAGAACCGCAACTAATGAAAAACTGTTTTTT | CAWSLDRTATNEKLFF
TRBJ1-2 | TRBV2 | . | few | TGTGCCAGCAGTCGTGACAATAACTATGGCTACACCTTC | CASSRDNNYGYTF
TRBJ2-1 | TRBV18 | . | . | TGTGCCAGCTCACCCGCCCGGGTCCACAATGAGCAGTTCTTC | CASSPARVHNEQFF
TRBJ1-2 | TRBV25-1 | . | . | TGTGCCAGCAGAAACAGGCCCCTTCCTAACTATGGCTACACCTTC | CASRNRPLPNYGYTF